The 26 T cell receptor beta chains below all came from one sample that was sequenced in a study of blood T cells in healthy people across ages. A sample-barcoded 5' primer and a J-beta primer mix were used in a second PCR of roughly 7 to 12 cycles. MiXCR, applied by TCRdb to the 5' RACE reads, yields one record per CDR3 protein. Seen here are approximately 960,000 distinct CDR3 sequences, around 29% observed once, and the top ten hold roughly a tenth. These data were likewise used in another study, on T cells of mothers and their children.

Sequencing was performed on blood. The receptors here all came from a woman aged 35 to 49 in good health.

This clonotype was seen ten or more times. J is TRBJ2-5 and V is TRBV27, with 10 bases lining up with TRBD1. The CDR3 consists of 14 residues. Germline CDR1 MNHEY, CDR2 SMNVEV (reference sequence). J was trimmed by 13 bases and V by 1 base; bases with no gene match: 9. CDR3 sequence: CASSLFTAGQGLYF. The CDR3 coding sequence is TGTGCCAGCAGTTTATTCACCGCGGGACAGGGGCTGTACTTC.

This clonotype was observed at least ten times. V and J are TRBV20-1 and TRBJ1-1; no firm D call. The CDR3 contains 15 residues. V dropped 0 bases and J dropped 1 base, with 12 bases sitting between them. Germline V gene data show CDR1 as DFQATT and CDR2 as SNEGSKA (reference sequence). The chain's CDR3 is CSARDSGGPNTEAFF. CDR3 DNA sequence: TGCAGTGCTAGAGATTCGGGCGGCCCGAACACTGAAGCTTTCTTT.

The chain is built from TRBV7-6 and TRBJ2-1, with D unresolved. The length of the CDR3 is 17 residues. Per germline, CDR1 SGHVS and CDR2 FNYEAQ. Trimming took 1 base from V and 0 from J, leaving 13 bases between them. The CDR3 is CASSLGVSLSSYNEQFF. For the CDR3, the DNA is TGTGCCAGCAGCTTAGGGGTTAGCTTGAGCTCCTACAATGAGCAGTTCTTC.

The genes are TRBV3-1 and TRBJ2-7; D possibly matches TRBD1 or TRBD2 (5 bases each). CDR1 is LGHDT, CDR2 YNNKEL, per germline (reference sequence). V dropped 4 bases and J dropped 2 bases, with 12 bases sitting between them. CDR3 size: 14 residues. This chain's CDR3 is CASSRYTGPYEQYF. CDR3 DNA: TGTGCCAGCAGCCGTTACACGGGACCCTACGAGCAGTACTTC.

V gene TRBV3-1 combines with J gene TRBJ2-3, with 7 bases identical to TRBD2. Trimming cost V 1 base and J 7 bases; bases outside gene matches: 11. CDR3 length: 16 residues. Germline CDR1 and CDR2: LGHDT and YNNKEL (reference sequence). As DNA, the CDR3 is TGTGCCAGCAGCCAAGCAGATCCTAGCGGCGCATATACGCAGTATTTT. Amino acid sequence: CASSQADPSGAYTQYF.

The V call is TRBV7-9, the J call TRBJ1-3; D unresolved. The germline V gene encodes CDR1 SEHNR and CDR2 FQNEAQ (reference sequence). V lost 5 bases and J 0 bases, leaving 11 bases between the germline ends. The CDR3 contains 15 residues. The DNA of the CDR3 is TGTGCCAGCAGCCCCCCAGGACGCTCTGGAAACACCATATATTTT. Encoded protein: CASSPPGRSGNTIYF.

In this sample, this clonotype turned up once. A much larger clone differs from this one at a single base, so this may be a read error. This sequence joins TRBV28 and TRBJ2-7, with D perhaps TRBD2 (7 bases). V shed 6 bases and J shed 0 bases, with 27 bases lying between them. CDR3 length: 19 residues. CDR1 is MDHEN, CDR2 SYDVKM, per germline. The CDR3 DNA is TGTGCCAGCAGCCCCCGGTTGAGGGGGGGCGGTTTCAGCTCCTACGAGCAGTACTTC. This encodes CASSPRLRGGGFSSYEQYF.

Ten or more counts support this clonotype. The rearrangement uses TRBV5-1 and TRBJ2-1, with 12 positions matching TRBD2. V was pared by 0 bases and J by 6 bases, with 4 bases of the junction left unmatched. The CDR3 extends over 16 amino acids. Germline assignment: CDR1 SGHRS and CDR2 YFSETQ. The CDR3 loop is CASSLGASGGGNEQFF. In nucleotides, the CDR3 is TGCGCCAGCAGCTTGGGGGCTAGCGGGGGGGGCAATGAGCAGTTCTTC.

This clonotype appeared many times. The chain joins TRBV12-3 or TRBV12-4 to TRBJ2-5; 7 bases agree with TRBD2. The length of the CDR3 is 13 residues. Trimming cost V 8 bases and J 5 bases; bases outside gene matches: 8. The chain's CDR3 is CASRGTSVETQYF. The CDR3 DNA follows: TGTGCCAGCCGGGGTACTAGCGTCGAGACCCAGTACTTC.

A remark on this clonotype: One end of the junction varies from germline; a read error may be responsible. V is TRBV5-4 and J is TRBJ1-4, with TRBD1 matching over 9 bases. The CDR3 sequence is 16 residues long. Germline V lookup: CDR1 SGHNT, CDR2 YYREEE (reference sequence). The CDR3 is CASSGDRAETNEKRFF. CDR3 in DNA: TGTGCCAGCAGCGGGGACAGGGCCGAAACTAATGAAAAACGGTTTTTT.

This clonotype was counted at least ten times. The chain recombines TRBV29-1 with TRBJ2-7, with TRBD1 matching over 10 bases. The CDR3 sequence is 13 residues long. V lost 4 bases and J lost 3; bases outside the gene matches: 3. Germline-derived CDR1 and CDR2 are SQVTM and ANQGSEA. As DNA, the CDR3 is TGCAGCGTTGGACAGGGGGCCGTCTACGAGCAGTACTTC. This translates into CSVGQGAVYEQYF.

This clonotype was seen repeatedly, ten times or more. The rearrangement links TRBV29-1 to TRBJ1-2; 9 bases are a match to TRBD1. The V segment lost 1 base and the J segment 7 bases; nucleotides outside the gene matches: 10. The germline CDR1 and CDR2 sequences are SQVTM and ANQGSEA. This CDR3 region has 15 residues. CDR3 nucleotides: TGCAGCGTTGAAGTTGCTGGACAGGGGATTGGTGGCTACACCTTC. This codes for CSVEVAGQGIGGYTF. The full variable domain, with the rest looked up from reference TRBV29-1 and TRBJ1-2, is SAVISQKPSRDICQRGTSLTIQCQVDSQVTMMFWYRQQPGQSLTLIATANQGSEATYESGFVIDKFPISRPNLTFSTLTVSNMSPEDSSIYLCSVEVAGQGIGGYTFGSGTRLTVV.

As concerns this clonotype: Mismatch with germline at one junction end may stem from a read error. This chain uses TRBV9 with TRBJ1-2, with D possibly being TRBD1 (5 bases). The CDR3 consists of 13 residues. Germline V lookup: CDR1 SGDLS, CDR2 YYNGEE. Here the CDR3 DNA reads TGTGCCAGCAGCGTAGACGGGGACTATGGCTTCACCTTC. Protein product: CASSVDGDYGFTF. Variable domain in full (rest from reference TRBV9 and TRBJ1-2): DSGVTQTPKHLITATGQRVTLRCSPRSGDLSVYWYQQSLDQGLQFLIQYYNGEERAKGNILERFSAQQFPDLHSELNLSSLELGDSALYFCASSVDGDYGFTFGSGTRLTVV.

This clonotype was recorded a few times. A much larger clonotype is one base distant, so this may be a read error. The chain links TRBV9 to TRBJ2-4, with D perhaps matching TRBD2 (7 bases). V lost 0 bases to trimming and J lost 0 bases, with 13 bases between them. The CDR3 has 17 residues. Germline lookup yields CDR1 SGDLS and CDR2 YYNGEE. CDR3 bases: TGTGCCAGCAGCGTAGGGGAGGGGGACCTAGCCAAAAACATTCAGTACTTC. It encodes CASSVGEGDLAKNIQYF.

This clonotype came up a few times. The chain couples TRBV12-3 or TRBV12-4 to TRBJ1-3; 7 bases match TRBD1. The CDR3 spans 16 residues. V lost 5 bases and J lost 4; bases outside the gene matches: 11. The CDR3: CASSTTQTGLGNTIYF. CDR3 nucleotides: TGTGCCAGCAGTACGACGCAGACAGGGCTGGGAAACACCATATATTTT.

The V call is TRBV20-1, the J call TRBJ2-7; TRBD1 is a possible D gene (5 bases). The CDR3 loop spans 16 amino acids. Germline V gene lookup returns CDR1 DFQATT and CDR2 SNEGSKA (reference sequence). The V and J ends lost 0 bases and 0 bases respectively, with 15 bases between them. The CDR3 loop reads CSARDRQTATSYEQYF. Here the CDR3 DNA reads TGCAGTGCTAGAGATCGGCAGACAGCAACCTCCTACGAGCAGTACTTC.

Points on this clonotype: This may be a read error, as it is one base from a much larger clone. J is TRBJ1-1 and V is TRBV15; D unclear. V was pared by 8 bases and J by 0 bases, with 13 bases between. This CDR3 region has 14 residues. Germline V gives CDR1 LNHNV, CDR2 YYDKDF (reference sequence). CDR3 nucleotide sequence: TGTGCCACCTGCCGGGCTGGGATGAACACTGAAGCTTTCTTT. This sequence encodes CATCRAGMNTEAFF. Filled out from reference TRBV15 and TRBJ1-1, the complete variable domain reads DAMVIQNPRYQVTQFGKPVTLSCSQTLNHNVMYWYQQKSSQAPKLLFHYYDKDFNNEADTPDNFQSRRPNTSFCFLDIRSPGLGDTAMYLCATCRAGMNTEAFFGQGTRLTVV.

Regarding this clonotype: A junction end diverges from the germline sequence, so it may reflect a read error. This chain uses TRBV7-9 with TRBJ2-3; possible D gene TRBD2, 5 bases. The CDR3 runs to 13 residues. Germline CDR1 reads SEHNR; CDR2 reads FQNEAQ (reference sequence). The CDR3 DNA reads TGTGTCAGCGGCACGGGGAGCACAGATACGCGGTATTTT. Translating it yields CVSGTGSTDTRYF.

The gene calls are TRBV4-1 and TRBJ1-2; D possibly corresponds to TRBD1 (5 bases). Germline V CDR1 and CDR2: MGHRA, YSYEKL. This CDR3 is 17 amino acids long. The ends were cut back, 2 bases at V and 0 bases at J, with 16 bases in the middle. The DNA of the CDR3 is TGCGCCAGCAGCCAAAAGGAGAGGGACGTAGCTAACTATGGCTACACCTTC. Translation: CASSQKERDVANYGYTF.

In this sample, this clonotype turned up a few times. CDR3 in amino acids: CASSPGSALPDTQYF. The CDR3 DNA sequence: TGCGCCAGCAGCCCGGGTTCGGCCCTCCCAGATACGCAGTATTTT. The genes are TRBV5-1 and TRBJ2-3; D not resolved. There are 15 residues in the CDR3. CDR1 and CDR2 from the germline V gene are SGHRS and YFSETQ. The V gene lost 4 bases and the J gene lost 4 bases, with 16 bases spanning the gap.

The sample holds a few counts of this clonotype. V usage is TRBV6-2 or TRBV6-3 and J usage is TRBJ2-7, with 7 bases identical to TRBD1. CDR3 length: 15 amino acids. The germline gives CDR1 MNHEY, CDR2 SVGEGT. V was clipped by 5 bases and J by 0 bases; unmatched bases: 7. The CDR3 sequence: CASSRDRVNSYEQYF. In DNA, the CDR3 is TGTGCCAGCAGTCGGGACAGAGTAAACTCCTACGAGCAGTACTTC.

The rearrangement uses TRBV2 and TRBJ2-5; TRBD2 matches at 16 bases. The CDR3 is 18 residues long. Germline CDR1 and CDR2: SNHLY and FYNNEI. V dropped 6 bases and J dropped 4; count of bases not matched to a gene: 11. CDR3: CASRTPGLAGGPTETQYF. DNA of the CDR3: TGTGCCAGCAGAACTCCGGGACTAGCGGGGGGGCCGACAGAGACCCAGTACTTC.

CDR3 in amino acids: CASSEPGGVGETQYF. The CDR3 DNA reads as TGTGCCAGCAGTGAACCCGGGGGGGTGGGAGAGACCCAGTACTTC. The rearrangement links TRBV6-1 to TRBJ2-5; 8 bases map to TRBD2. V shed 2 bases, J shed 4 bases, and the junction held 6 bases outside the gene matches. This CDR3 spans 15 amino acids. Germline values: CDR1 MNHNS, CDR2 SASEGT.

This clonotype was counted between two and nine times. This sequence joins TRBV4-1 and TRBJ1-4; tentatively, D is TRBD1 (5 bases). This CDR3 has 16 residues. Trimming cost V 0 bases and J 8 bases, with 16 bases left between them. The V gene's germline CDR1 is MGHRA and CDR2 YSYEKL. The CDR3 nucleotides read TGCGCCAGCAGCCAAGAACGGGACGGCCCCCGAGAAAAACTGTTTTTT. Translated: CASSQERDGPREKLFF.

The J gene is TRBJ2-3, the V gene TRBV27; perhaps D is TRBD1 or TRBD2 (5 bases each). Trimming stripped 4 bases from V and 4 bases from J, with 12 bases between. CDR1 and CDR2 from the germline V gene are MNHEY and SMNVEV (reference sequence). The CDR3 totals 14 residues. CDR3 in amino acids: CASSWGLAADTQYF. As DNA, the CDR3 is TGTGCCAGCAGTTGGGGCCTAGCCGCAGATACGCAGTATTTT.

The rearrangement links TRBV5-1 to TRBJ2-4; tentative D call: TRBD1 (5 bases). The J call could be wrong; TRBJ2-7 is a better fit for the DNA end. The length of the CDR3 is 12 residues. Germline-derived CDR1 and CDR2 are SGHRS and YFSETQ. CDR3 sequence reads: CASSVGPGEQYF. CDR3 nucleotide sequence: TGCGCCAGCAGCGTGGGGCCGGGCGAGCAGTACTTC.